Shown below are 4 T cell receptor beta chains from a single sample sequenced in a study of OX40 agonist ivuxolimab in advanced cancers. Clones were read by immunoSEQ multiplex PCR, and TCRdb kept only the in-frame ones, dropping some. The sample lists 65,000 to 100,000 clones, around 88% occurring once. This specimen consisted of CD4+ or CD8+ T cells sorted from blood, obtained in a trial of the OX40 agonist ivuxolimab. These receptors came from an adult with an advanced solid tumor such as melanoma, head and neck, liver or kidney cancer.

The CDR3 DNA reads as TGTGCCAGCAGCTTTAGGGGTCCCGACTGGAACACCGGGGAGCTGTTTTTT. Amino acid sequence: CASSFRGPDWNTGELFF. The rearrangement uses TRBV7-6 and TRBJ2-2; D may be TRBD1 (5 bases). The V gene lost 3 bases and the J gene lost 1 base, with 15 bases spanning the gap. In germline, CDR1 is SGHVS, CDR2 FNYEAQ. The CDR3 runs 17 residues. Full variable domain (remainder filled in from reference TRBV7-6 and TRBJ2-2): GAGVSQSPRYKVTKRGQDVALRCDPISGHVSLYWYRQALGQGPEFLTYFNYEAQQDKSGLPNDRFSAERPEGSISTLTIQRTEQRDSAMYRCASSFRGPDWNTGELFFGEGSRLTVL.

The J gene is TRBJ2-7, the V gene TRBV7-2; 8 nucleotides align to TRBD2. This CDR3 is built from 14 residues. Trimming took 5 bases from V and 2 from J; bases not matched to a gene: 5. Germline V gene sequence: CDR1 SGHTA, CDR2 FQGNSA. The CDR3 sequence: CASSPRTSTYEQYF. For the CDR3, the DNA is TGTGCCAGCAGCCCTAGGACTAGCACCTACGAGCAGTACTTC.

J is TRBJ2-3 and V is TRBV6-1, with TRBD1 matching over 9 bases. The germline gives CDR1 MNHNS, CDR2 SASEGT. The CDR3 contains 14 residues. The trim removed 7 bases at V and 4 bases at J, leaving 6 bases unmatched. In DNA, the CDR3 is TGTGCCAGCATGACAGGGGGTTGGCCAGATACGCAGTATTTT. Amino acids: CASMTGGWPDTQYF.

CDR3 sequence: CSATSENEQFF. The DNA of the CDR3 is TGCAGTGCAACTAGTGAGAATGAGCAGTTCTTC. V and J are TRBV20-1 and TRBJ2-1, with a tentative D call TRBD2 (5 bases). CDR1 is DFQATT, CDR2 SNEGSKA, per germline (reference sequence). V was shortened by 6 bases and J by 7 bases, with 10 bases between the two germline ends. This CDR3 has 11 residues.